This TCR beta chain was identified during a study of patients and donors after allogeneic stem cell transplantation. TCRdb called the RT-PCR reads again in MiXCR, with one record for every CDR3 protein. The sample gives around 23,000 distinct CDR3 sequences, under 55% of which show up once; around 72% is in the top ten. Sequenced material: blood, either unsorted or a sorted T cell fraction (not recorded which). The clonotype originates from a human donor who was either an allogeneic HSCT recipient or a stem cell or donor lymphocyte infusion donor (not recorded which). It is not recorded whose cells these are; they may come from a transplant donor.

The CDR3 sequence is CASSLSVDRLNYGYTF. As DNA, the CDR3 is TGTGCCAGCAGCTTATCGGTGGACAGACTCAACTATGGCTACACCTTC. The chain carries TRBV7-6 and TRBJ1-2; a weak D match, TRBD1 (6 bases). Germline V CDR1 and CDR2: SGHVS, FNYEAQ. The CDR3 contains 16 residues. Trimming left V 2 bases short and J 2 bases short, with 15 bases between.